This T cell receptor (beta chain) was captured in a study of blood T cell repertoires in COVID-19. Across the whole study: PBMCs, B-cell-depleted T cells, or T cells provided the cDNA or gDNA that made up the material.

The junction had 9 bases not matched to a gene; V was cut back by 6 bases and J by 7 bases. The V gene's germline CDR1 is LGHNA and CDR2 YNFKEQ. The CDR3 runs to 15 residues. Data came from immunoSEQ multiplex PCR; TCRdb stores just in-frame clones and leaves some out. The sample comprises roughly 50,000 clones, roughly 78% of which are singletons, and approximately 3.8% rests with the top ten. The source is a man in his sixties with acute or convalescent COVID-19. J is TRBJ2-4 and V is TRBV4-2; TRBD2 matches 10 bases. Sequencing input: peripheral blood. The CDR3 DNA follows: TGTGCCAGCAGATCTAGCGGGAGTGGCAGGAACATTCAGTACTTC. Its protein product is CASRSSGSGRNIQYF.